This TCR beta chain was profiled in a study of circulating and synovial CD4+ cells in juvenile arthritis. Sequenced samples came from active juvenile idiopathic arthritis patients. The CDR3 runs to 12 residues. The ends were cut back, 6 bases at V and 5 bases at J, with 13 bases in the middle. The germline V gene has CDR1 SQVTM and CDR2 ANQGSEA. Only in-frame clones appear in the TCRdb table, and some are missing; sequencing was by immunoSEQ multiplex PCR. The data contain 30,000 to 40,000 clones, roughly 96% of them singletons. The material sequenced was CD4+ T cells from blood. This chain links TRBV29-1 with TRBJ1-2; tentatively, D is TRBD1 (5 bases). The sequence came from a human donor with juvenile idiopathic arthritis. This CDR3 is CSVSPSGYGYTF. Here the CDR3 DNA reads TGCAGCGTCTCCCCGTCAGGGTATGGCTACACCTTC.